The 26 T cell receptor beta chains below come from one sample, sequenced in a study of cytotoxic CD8 clonotypes in ibrutinib-treated CLL. TCRdb's copy holds only in-frame clones and misses some; the assay was immunoSEQ multiplex PCR. The table records about 84,000 clones, around 84% of them present only once. The specimen was PBMCs, collected before ibrutinib treatment. The receptors derive from a human donor with chronic lymphocytic leukemia.

The chain joins TRBV5-1 to TRBJ1-3; 7 nucleotides match TRBD1. CDR1 is SGHRS, CDR2 YFSETQ, per germline. This CDR3 region has 14 residues. With 4 bases clipped from V and 3 bases from J, the junction kept 4 bases outside the gene matches. The CDR3 sequence: CASSPGTVGNTIYF. The CDR3 DNA follows: TGCGCCAGCAGCCCGGGGACAGTTGGAAACACCATATATTTT.

This sequence joins TRBV4-1 and TRBJ1-1, with a tentative D call TRBD1 (5 bases). The CDR3 is 19 residues long. V lost 2 bases and J lost 1, with 23 bases in between. Germline assignment: CDR1 MGHRA and CDR2 YSYEKL. CDR3 bases: TGCGCCAGCAGCCAATACACCCTCGACCCGGGACGCCCGAACACTGAAGCTTTCTTT. Its protein is CASSQYTLDPGRPNTEAFF.

This chain connects TRBV7-8 to TRBJ1-1; D possibly corresponds to TRBD1 (6 bases). CDR3 length equals 17 residues. Trimming left V 2 bases short and J 0 bases short, with 16 bases between. The germline V gene encodes CDR1 SGHVS and CDR2 FQNEAQ. The DNA for the CDR3 is TGTGCCAGCAGCTTAAGATTAGGGAGGGGGGTGAACACTGAAGCTTTCTTT. Translated, it gives CASSLRLGRGVNTEAFF.

The chain uses TRBV6-5 and TRBJ1-3, with a weak D call TRBD1 (5 bases). Per the germline V gene, CDR1 is MNHEY and CDR2 is SVGAGI. Trimming took 2 bases from V and 4 from J, leaving 9 bases between them. This CDR3 is built from 14 residues. CDR3 region: CASSYQGYGNTIYF. The CDR3 DNA follows: TGTGCCAGCAGTTACCAGGGATACGGAAACACCATATATTTT.

The chain links TRBV10-3 to TRBJ2-5; no definite D call. Germline CDR1 reads ENHRY; CDR2 reads SYGVKD. With 3 bases removed from V and 2 bases from J, the gap between germline ends came to 1 base. The CDR3 length is 11 residues. CDR3 sequence: CAISEQETQYF. The CDR3 DNA is TGTGCCATCAGTGAACAAGAGACCCAGTACTTC.

The chain recombines TRBV9 with TRBJ2-2; the D gene is possibly TRBD1 (6 bases). Germline lookup yields CDR1 SGDLS and CDR2 YYNGEE. Trimming pared 0 bases from V and 5 bases from J, leaving 20 bases between. This CDR3 has 18 amino acids. The CDR3 DNA reads TGTGCCAGCAGCGTAGAACGGGACATCATTAGGAGAACCGGGGAGCTGTTTTTT. It yields the protein CASSVERDIIRRTGELFF.

The J gene is TRBJ1-1, the V gene TRBV5-1; D ambiguous. Germline-derived CDR1 and CDR2 are SGHRS and YFSETQ. CDR3 length: 14 amino acids. Trimming removed 1 base from V and 3 bases from J, with 10 bases in between. This chain's CDR3 is CASSLIGLDTEAFF. CDR3 DNA: TGCGCCAGCAGCTTGATTGGCCTGGACACTGAAGCTTTCTTT.

In DNA form, the CDR3 reads TGTGCCAGTAGTCCCAATTGGGGGACTACCTACGAGCAGTACTTC. Its protein is CASSPNWGTTYEQYF. The chain combines TRBV19 with TRBJ2-7, with 7 positions matching TRBD2. J was trimmed by 2 bases and V by 5 bases; bases with no gene match: 9. Germline CDR1 LNHDA, CDR2 SQIVND (reference sequence). The CDR3 is made up of 15 amino acids. The full variable domain, its missing parts supplied by reference TRBV19 and TRBJ2-7, is DGGITQSPKYLFRKEGQNVTLSCEQNLNHDAMYWYRQDPGQGLRLIYYSQIVNDFQKGDIAEGYSVSREKKESFPLTVTSAQKNPTAFYLCASSPNWGTTYEQYFGPGTRLTVT.

The chain links TRBV19 to TRBJ1-1; D unresolved. The CDR3 spans 12 residues. Germline V gene data show CDR1 as LNHDA and CDR2 as SQIVND (reference sequence). The ends were cut back, 3 bases at V and 10 bases at J, with 12 bases in the middle. This chain's CDR3 is CASSIGLIRAFF. In nucleotides, the CDR3 is TGTGCCAGTAGTATTGGTCTAATACGAGCTTTCTTT.

J is TRBJ2-7 and V is TRBV7-9, with D possibly TRBD2 on 5 matching bases. Trimming took 4 bases from V and 0 from J, leaving 16 bases between them. This CDR3 is built from 16 residues. Germline lookup yields CDR1 SEHNR and CDR2 FQNEAQ (reference sequence). CDR3 in amino acids: CASSWAGGATSYEQYF. CDR3 bases: TGTGCCAGCAGCTGGGCCGGAGGAGCAACCTCCTACGAGCAGTACTTC.

This clone was seen a single time. This chain uses TRBV20-1 with TRBJ2-3; D is unclear. The CDR3 has 11 residues. Germline assignment: CDR1 DFQATT and CDR2 SNEGSKA (reference sequence). Trimming removed 3 bases at V and 4 bases at J, with 5 bases between. CDR3 sequence (DNA): TGCAGTGCTAGTTCCGCAGATACGCAGTATTTT. It yields the protein CSASSADTQYF.

This rearrangement joins TRBV7-9 to TRBJ2-7; D is possibly TRBD1 (6 bases). V shed 5 bases and J shed 0 bases, with 14 bases lying between them. The germline V gene has CDR1 SEHNR and CDR2 FQNEAQ (reference sequence). The CDR3 loop spans 15 amino acids. CDR3 residues: CASSRQGSFSYEQYF. The CDR3, as DNA: TGTGCCAGCAGCCGGCAGGGGTCCTTCTCCTACGAGCAGTACTTC.

The gene calls are TRBV2 and TRBJ1-1; D gene unclear. Trimming left V 11 bases short and J 8 bases short, with 21 bases between. The CDR3 is 13 amino acids. Germline V gene data show CDR1 as SNHLY and CDR2 as FYNNEI. The CDR3 coding sequence is TGTGCCGGCGAGGGCCGGTCGGGGTTCGAAGCTTTCTTT. Amino acids: CAGEGRSGFEAFF.

This sequence joins TRBV28 and TRBJ1-1, with 8 bases identical to TRBD1. The CDR3 covers 15 residues. V lost 6 bases and J lost 1; bases outside the gene matches: 7. Germline V CDR1 and CDR2: MDHEN, SYDVKM. The CDR3 region has the DNA TGTGCCAGCAGAAAACTCGGGACAGGGAACACTGAAGCTTTCTTT. Translated, it gives CASRKLGTGNTEAFF.

This clone was picked up one time. This sequence joins TRBV5-1 and TRBJ2-3; a possible D gene is TRBD1 (5 bases). The CDR3 spans 16 residues. With 0 bases removed from V and 0 bases from J, the gap between germline ends came to 11 bases. CDR1 and CDR2 (germline): SGHRS, YFSETQ. CDR3 residues: CASSLAGKTSTDTQYF. CDR3 DNA: TGCGCCAGCAGCTTGGCAGGGAAAACTAGCACAGATACGCAGTATTTT. Full variable domain (missing parts from reference TRBV5-1 and TRBJ2-3): KAGVTQTPRYLIKTRGQQVTLSCSPISGHRSVSWYQQTPGQGLQFLFEYFSETQRNKGNFPGRFSGRQFSNSRSEMNVSTLELGDSALYLCASSLAGKTSTDTQYFGPGTRLTVL.

The V and J genes are TRBV14 and TRBJ2-1; 9 nucleotides agree with TRBD2. The germline gives CDR1 SGHDN, CDR2 FVKESK. J gave up 5 bases and V 0 bases, and 5 bases lay outside the gene matches. The CDR3 loop spans 16 amino acids. In DNA, the CDR3 is TGTGCCAGCAGCCAAGATAAGGCTAGCGGGAACAATGAGCAGTTCTTC. This gives the protein CASSQDKASGNNEQFF.

This chain connects TRBV4-2 to TRBJ2-7, with a possible D match to TRBD2 (7 bases). CDR3 size: 14 residues. Germline CDR1 and CDR2: LGHNA and YNFKEQ. V was cut by 5 bases and J by 4 bases, with 15 bases left in between. DNA of the CDR3: TGTGCCAGCAGCTTCGGGGGGCCAGGGTACGAGCAGTACTTC. This codes for CASSFGGPGYEQYF.

The rearrangement joins TRBV18 to TRBJ1-1; no definite D call. This CDR3 is 13 amino acids long. Trimming left V 3 bases short and J 5 bases short, with 10 bases between. Germline V gives CDR1 KGHSH, CDR2 LQKENI. The CDR3 region has the DNA TGTGCCAGCTCACCGGATCTGGGAACTGAAGCTTTCTTT. This codes for CASSPDLGTEAFF.

The chain uses TRBV27 and TRBJ2-1; TRBD1 agrees at 7 bases. The germline V gene has CDR1 MNHEY and CDR2 SMNVEV (reference sequence). The CDR3 spans 15 residues. The junction had 7 bases not matched to a gene; V was cut back by 6 bases and J by 2 bases. The DNA for the CDR3 is TGTGCCAGCAGGATCGGGACAGCGACCTACAATGAGCAGTTCTTC. Translated, it gives CASRIGTATYNEQFF.

V usage is TRBV10-2 and J usage is TRBJ2-1; 9 bases match TRBD2. Germline V gene data show CDR1 as WSHSY and CDR2 as SAAADI. This CDR3 is 16 amino acids long. J lost 2 bases, V lost 2 bases, and 4 bases had no gene match. CDR3 in amino acids: CASSEVQREAYNEQFF. In DNA form, the CDR3 reads TGCGCCAGCAGTGAGGTTCAGCGGGAGGCCTACAATGAGCAGTTCTTC.

This clone was detected a few times. The chain is built from TRBV9 and TRBJ1-4; D uncertain. This CDR3 region has 13 residues. Germline V gene data show CDR1 as SGDLS and CDR2 as YYNGEE. The V end was cut by 4 bases, the J end by 7 bases, with 11 bases between. The CDR3 sequence: CASSPSEVEKLFF. The CDR3 region has the DNA TGTGCCAGCAGCCCCTCCGAGGTTGAAAAACTGTTTTTT.

The rearrangement joins TRBV5-1 to TRBJ2-7; D possibly corresponds to TRBD1 (5 bases). The CDR3 extends over 14 amino acids. The germline V gene encodes CDR1 SGHRS and CDR2 YFSETQ. Trimming took 0 bases from V and 1 from J, leaving 8 bases between them. CDR3 residues: CASSLARVSYEQYF. Written as DNA, the CDR3 is TGCGCCAGCAGCTTGGCCAGGGTTTCCTACGAGCAGTACTTC.

V gene TRBV5-1 combines with J gene TRBJ1-5; TRBD1 might be the D (6 bases). Trimming removed 0 bases from V and 3 bases from J, with 10 bases in between. The CDR3 sequence is 15 residues long. CDR1 is SGHRS, CDR2 YFSETQ, per germline. This CDR3 is CASSLEGGDNQPQHF. The CDR3 DNA is TGCGCCAGCAGCTTGGAGGGGGGTGACAATCAGCCCCAGCATTTT.

The chain is built from TRBV15 and TRBJ2-3; 10 nucleotides line up with TRBD2. Germline CDR1 reads LNHNV; CDR2 reads YYDKDF (reference sequence). The junction had 7 bases not matched to a gene; V was cut back by 1 base and J by 3 bases. The CDR3 is 17 amino acids. CDR3 nucleotide sequence: TGTGCCACCAGCAGAGGCCCGGGACTAGCGTCGACAGATACGCAGTATTTT. Translation gives CATSRGPGLASTDTQYF.

DNA of the CDR3: TGCAGCGTTGTACTCATTAAAGCGGGAGTTAAGTCTAGCGAGCAGTACTTC. This encodes CSVVLIKAGVKSSEQYF. This chain joins TRBV29-1 and TRBJ2-7, with TRBD2 matching 8 bases. This CDR3 comprises 17 residues. The germline CDR1 and CDR2 sequences are SQVTM and ANQGSEA. V lost 4 bases and J lost 6; bases outside the gene matches: 20.

This rearrangement joins TRBV18 to TRBJ1-2; 9 bases align to TRBD1. Germline V gene sequence: CDR1 KGHSH, CDR2 LQKENI. The CDR3 loop spans 15 amino acids. J was trimmed by 0 bases and V by 4 bases; bases with no gene match: 3. CDR3 DNA sequence: TGTGCCAGCTCACTAAGGGACAGGGCTAACTATGGCTACACCTTC. The encoded protein is CASSLRDRANYGYTF.